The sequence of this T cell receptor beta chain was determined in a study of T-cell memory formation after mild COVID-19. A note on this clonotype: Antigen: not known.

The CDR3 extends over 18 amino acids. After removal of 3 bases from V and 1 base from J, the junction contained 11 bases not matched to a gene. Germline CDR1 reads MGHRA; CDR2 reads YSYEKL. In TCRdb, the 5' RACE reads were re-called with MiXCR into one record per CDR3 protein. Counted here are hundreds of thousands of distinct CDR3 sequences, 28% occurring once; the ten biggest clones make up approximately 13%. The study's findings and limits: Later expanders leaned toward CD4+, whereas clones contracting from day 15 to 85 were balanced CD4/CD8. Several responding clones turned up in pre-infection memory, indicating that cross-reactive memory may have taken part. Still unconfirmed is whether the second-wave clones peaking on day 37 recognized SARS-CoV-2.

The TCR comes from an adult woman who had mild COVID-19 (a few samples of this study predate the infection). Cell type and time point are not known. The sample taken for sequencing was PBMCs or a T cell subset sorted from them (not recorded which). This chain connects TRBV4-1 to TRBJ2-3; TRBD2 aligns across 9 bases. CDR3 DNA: TGCGCCAGCAGCCAGACACTCGGCCTAGCGGGGCGCACAGATACGCAGTATTTT. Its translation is CASSQTLGLAGRTDTQYF.